This T cell receptor beta chain was identified in a study of T-cell memory formation after mild COVID-19. Whole-study results and caveats: Mainly CM and EM harbored the contracting CD4+ clones; mainly EMRA harbored the CD8+ ones.

The CDR3 is 14 amino acids. CDR1 is DFQATT and CDR2 is SNEGSKA in the germline V gene (reference sequence). The V and J ends lost 0 bases and 5 bases respectively, with 13 bases between them. 5'RACE primed from the constant segment yielded TCR alpha and TCR beta cDNA libraries bearing sample barcodes and UMIs. Each CDR3 protein gets one entry after TCRdb re-called the 5' RACE reads with MiXCR. This table has about 290,000 distinct CDR3 sequences, more than 15% appearing once. There are a few counts of this clonotype. Its target is unknown. The TCR originated in a young man who had mild COVID-19 (a few samples of this study predate the infection). Cell type and time point are not known. What was sequenced was PBMCs or a T cell subset sorted from them (not recorded which). The gene calls are TRBV20-1 and TRBJ1-2; no definite D call. The CDR3 protein is CSARDQVRHYGYTF. The DNA for the CDR3 is TGCAGTGCTAGAGACCAAGTCCGCCATTATGGCTACACCTTC.